Reported below is one TCR beta chain. The entry originates in a study of cytomegalovirus exposure and HLA in healthy donors. This CDR3 has 14 amino acids. J gave up 0 bases and V 8 bases, and 3 bases lay outside the gene matches. Germline V gene sequence: CDR1 SNHLY, CDR2 FYNNEI. PCR involved 60 Vbeta and 13 Jbeta primers. The protocol was immunoSEQ multiplex PCR, while the TCRdb copy is restricted to in-frame clones and leaves out a portion. The sample holds about 110,000 clones, roughly 85% seen once. This TCR was sampled from a woman in her thirties or forties in good health and CMV-seronegative. Sequenced: PBMCs. The genes are TRBV2 and TRBJ2-3; the match to TRBD1 covers 9 bases. As DNA, the CDR3 is TGTGCCAGCGGCGACAGGGGGAGCACAGATACGCAGTATTTT. Its translation: CASGDRGSTDTQYF.